A single sample gave rise to the 4 T cell receptor beta chains below, sequenced in a study of blood T cell repertoires in COVID-19. This table comes from immunoSEQ multiplex PCR, and its TCRdb copy is limited to in-frame clones, with some not included. The data show 130,000 to 150,000 clones, with approximately 90% seen just once and approximately 3% held by the top ten. Sequencing was done on a sample of peripheral blood. The receptors here all came from an older woman with active COVID-19.

The chain employs TRBV11-3 and TRBJ2-7; D remains unclear. CDR1 and CDR2 (germline): SGHNT, YENEEA. This CDR3 contains 13 residues. Trimming pared 2 bases from V and 4 bases from J, leaving 9 bases between. CDR3 nucleotides: TGTGCCAGCAGCTTATCCGGGTTTTACGAGCAGTACTTC. Amino acids: CASSLSGFYEQYF.

The chain links TRBV4-1 to TRBJ1-5; 8 nucleotides match TRBD1. Trimming removed 0 bases from V and 4 bases from J; junction bases left unmatched: 5. Looked up from germline, CDR1 is MGHRA and CDR2 is YSYEKL. This CDR3 comprises 16 residues. CDR3 in amino acids: CASSQEGTGGNQPQHF. CDR3 nucleotides: TGCGCCAGCAGCCAAGAGGGGACAGGCGGGAATCAGCCCCAGCATTTT.

The chain carries TRBV7-2 and TRBJ2-3; 12 bases map to TRBD2. CDR1 and CDR2 from the germline V gene are SGHTA and FQGNSA. CDR3 length: 16 residues. V shed 5 bases and J 8 bases; nucleotides not matched to a gene: 11. The DNA for the CDR3 is TGTGCCAGCAGCCAGCTACTAGCGGGAGGTCTGGGTACGCAGTATTTT. Protein sequence: CASSQLLAGGLGTQYF.

CDR3 nucleotide sequence: TGTGCCAGTGCGGCGAATAATTCACCCCTCCACTTT. Amino acid sequence: CASAANNSPLHF. The chain combines TRBV7-9 with TRBJ1-6; no definite D call. CDR1 SEHNR and CDR2 FQNEAQ come from the germline V gene (reference sequence). V was pared by 9 bases and J by 5 bases, with 8 bases between. CDR3 length: 12 amino acids. Using reference TRBV7-9 and TRBJ1-6 for the parts outside the CDR3, the full variable domain is DTGVSQNPRHKITKRGQNVTFRCDPISEHNRLYWYRQTLGQGPEFLTYFQNEAQLEKSRLLSDRFSAERPKGSFSTLEIQRTEQGDSAMYLCASAANNSPLHFGNGTRLTVT.